This entry describes one TCR beta chain. Only in-frame clones appear in the TCRdb table, and some are missing; sequencing was by immunoSEQ multiplex PCR. The sample lists 330,000 or so clones, about nine tenths occurring once. With 4 bases removed from V and 5 bases from J, the gap between germline ends came to 5 bases. This CDR3 has 12 residues. Germline V gene data show CDR1 as SNHLY and CDR2 as FYNNEI. This record comes from a study of blood T cell repertoires in COVID-19. Study summary: The study drew acute and convalescent COVID-19 samples from the United States, Italy and Spain.

The source material was PBMCs or T cells enriched from blood (not recorded which). The chain couples TRBV2 to TRBJ2-2; D remains unclear. This TCR was sampled from a woman aged 25 to 39 who had been exposed to COVID-19. As DNA, the CDR3 is TGTGCCAGCAGTGCACAGACCGGGGAGCTGTTTTTT. This gives the protein CASSAQTGELFF.